This entry lists 30 T cell receptor beta chains sequenced from one sample in a study of human T cells and chemical hapten exposure. TCRdb itself ran the RACE reads through MiXCR, one entry per CDR3 protein. The sample includes over 100,000 distinct CDR3 sequences, approximately 8.8% of them seen just once. Time point in this sample: patch test 2, 6 weeks after DPC sensitization. Specified treatment: therapeutic diphenylcyclopropenone sensitization with weekly scalp DPC. This specimen was whole blood, taken in connection with sensitization to the hapten diphenylcyclopropenone (DPC). The receptors stem from a woman aged 40 to 55 with alopecia areata. Some clones in this sample may be carry-over from other donors' samples.

This sequence joins TRBV20-1 and TRBJ2-7; 9 bases are shared with TRBD1. This CDR3 contains 14 residues. The V gene's germline CDR1 is DFQATT and CDR2 SNEGSKA (reference sequence). Trimming cost V 6 bases and J 7 bases; bases outside gene matches: 13. CDR3 sequence: CSAQVRDRVWEQYF. In DNA, the CDR3 is TGCAGTGCCCAGGTCCGGGACAGGGTATGGGAGCAGTACTTC.

This clonotype was counted only a few times. The J gene is TRBJ2-7, the V gene TRBV3-1, with D perhaps TRBD2 (5 bases). V lost 1 base, J lost 0 bases, and 10 bases lay in between. The CDR3 length is 15 residues. Germline V gene data show CDR1 as LGHDT and CDR2 as YNNKEL (reference sequence). CDR3 in DNA: TGTGCCAGCAGCCAAGCCTTGGACTTCTCCTACGAGCAGTACTTC. This sequence encodes CASSQALDFSYEQYF.

The sample holds many counts of this clonotype. The chain recombines TRBV20-1 with TRBJ1-1; D remains unclear. This CDR3 comprises 13 residues. Trimming took off 3 bases at V and 1 base at J, with 9 bases between the two ends. Germline CDR1 is DFQATT and CDR2 is SNEGSKA (reference sequence). The CDR3 spells CSARMQENTEAFF. The CDR3 DNA reads as TGCAGTGCTAGGATGCAGGAGAACACTGAAGCTTTCTTT.

The rearrangement uses TRBV5-1 and TRBJ1-1; 7 bases map to TRBD1. The CDR3 runs to 14 residues. V was pared by 5 bases and J by 4 bases, with 8 bases of the junction left unmatched. Germline-derived CDR1 and CDR2 are SGHRS and YFSETQ. CDR3 nucleotide sequence: TGCGCCAGCAGACAAACAGGGGATGGCACTGAAGCTTTCTTT. It specifies CASRQTGDGTEAFF. Full variable domain (missing parts from reference TRBV5-1 and TRBJ1-1): KAGVTQTPRYLIKTRGQQVTLSCSPISGHRSVSWYQQTPGQGLQFLFEYFSETQRNKGNFPGRFSGRQFSNSRSEMNVSTLELGDSALYLCASRQTGDGTEAFFGQGTRLTVV.

This clonotype was counted ten times or more. The DNA of the CDR3 is TGTGCCTGGAATCGTGAAAGGAATTCACCCCTCCACTTT. Its translation is CAWNRERNSPLHF. The genes are TRBV30 and TRBJ1-6, with D hard to call. V shed 4 bases and J shed 7 bases, with 11 bases lying between them. This CDR3 region has 13 residues. Looked up from germline, CDR1 is GTSNPN and CDR2 is SVGIG (reference sequence).

Ten or more counts support this clonotype. The gene calls are TRBV6-1 and TRBJ2-4; D not resolved. The CDR3 loop spans 15 amino acids. Germline V gives CDR1 MNHNS, CDR2 SASEGT. The germline V and J ends were trimmed by 7 bases and 0 bases, with 13 bases remaining between them. The CDR3 reads CASTGRTAAKNIQYF. The CDR3 DNA follows: TGTGCCAGCACCGGCCGGACGGCAGCCAAAAACATTCAGTACTTC.

This clonotype occurred many times. V is TRBV27 and J is TRBJ1-6; no firm D call. The CDR3 spans 15 residues. The ends were cut back, 5 bases at V and 7 bases at J, with 15 bases in the middle. CDR1 is MNHEY, CDR2 SMNVEV, per germline (reference sequence). The CDR3 here is CASSPRGLGNSPLHF. The CDR3 nucleotides are TGTGCCAGCAGTCCACGTGGACTGGGAAATTCACCCCTCCACTTT.

This clonotype was recorded many times. The chain has TRBV10-3 and TRBJ1-5, with no clear D. Germline V CDR1 and CDR2: ENHRY, SYGVKD. V was trimmed by 5 bases and J by 2 bases, leaving 10 bases between them. This CDR3 region has 14 residues. The CDR3, as DNA: TGTGCCATCAGTTTGGGCAGTGGCAATCAGCCCCAGCATTTT. Its protein product is CAISLGSGNQPQHF.

This clonotype was picked up many times. The genes are TRBV19 and TRBJ1-2, with no clear D. V lost 5 bases and J lost 3, with 7 bases in between. This CDR3 region has 12 residues. Germline assignment: CDR1 LNHDA and CDR2 SQIVND (reference sequence). Here the CDR3 reads CASSDRDYGYTF. The CDR3 DNA sequence: TGTGCCAGTAGTGACCGGGACTATGGCTACACCTTC.

This clonotype showed up just a few times. The J gene is TRBJ1-1, the V gene TRBV7-9, with 7 nucleotides matching TRBD1. The CDR3 consists of 16 residues. After removal of 5 bases from V and 2 bases from J, the junction contained 11 bases not matched to a gene. The V gene's germline CDR1 is SEHNR and CDR2 FQNEAQ (reference sequence). CDR3 protein: CASSVNWGQINTEAFF. The CDR3 nucleotides are TGTGCCAGCAGCGTGAATTGGGGACAGATAAACACTGAAGCTTTCTTT.

Ten or more counts support this clonotype. The chain employs TRBV10-1 and TRBJ2-5; weak D call: TRBD2 (5 bases). Germline V gives CDR1 WNHNN, CDR2 SYGVQD (reference sequence). V was trimmed by 3 bases and J by 5 bases, leaving 7 bases between them. CDR3 size: 12 residues. The CDR3 protein is CASSDRGETQYF. For the CDR3, the DNA is TGCGCCAGCAGTGACCGAGGGGAGACCCAGTACTTC.

This sequence joins TRBV7-2 and TRBJ1-2; the D gene is possibly TRBD1 (5 bases). Germline values: CDR1 SGHTA, CDR2 FQGNSA. CDR3 length equals 16 residues. V lost 5 bases to trimming and J lost 4 bases, with 20 bases between them. CDR3 sequence (DNA): TGTGCCAGCAGCACTCTCTCCGGGACGGATCTCTATGGCTACACCTTC. Protein: CASSTLSGTDLYGYTF.

This clonotype appeared a single time. V is TRBV6-2 or TRBV6-3 and J is TRBJ2-3; D is perhaps TRBD2 (6 bases). The CDR3 is 15 amino acids. Germline V gene lookup returns CDR1 MNHEY and CDR2 SVGEGT. The V and J ends lost 8 bases and 2 bases respectively, with 17 bases between them. The CDR3 coding sequence is TGTGCCAGCTGCTCTAGCGAGTCCATCACAGATACGCAGTATTTT. It is translated as CASCSSESITDTQYF.

This clonotype showed up many times. The CDR3 bases are TGCAGTGCCTCCGCCCGAGGCACCAGCGAGCAGTACTTC. Translation: CSASARGTSEQYF. This rearrangement joins TRBV20-1 to TRBJ2-7; D is uncertain. There are 13 residues in the CDR3. Between the trimmed V and J ends, which lost 6 bases and 6 bases, there was a span of 18 bases. Germline CDR1 is DFQATT and CDR2 is SNEGSKA (reference sequence).

This clonotype was seen repeatedly, ten times or more. V is TRBV6-6 and J is TRBJ1-5; D is ambiguous. This CDR3 spans 14 amino acids. V was trimmed by 7 bases and J by 0 bases, leaving 10 bases between them. Germline V CDR1 and CDR2: MNHNY, SVGAGI (reference sequence). This CDR3 is CASTGIYSNQPQHF. The CDR3 nucleotides are TGTGCCAGCACTGGGATCTATAGCAATCAGCCCCAGCATTTT.

This clonotype was seen at least ten times. This sequence joins TRBV28 and TRBJ2-7; D not certain. Germline V gene data show CDR1 as MDHEN and CDR2 as SYDVKM. The germline V and J ends were trimmed by 8 bases and 5 bases, with 10 bases remaining between them. The CDR3 is made up of 11 amino acids. CDR3 loop: CASGPWHEQYF. CDR3 coding DNA: TGTGCCAGCGGACCTTGGCACGAGCAGTACTTC.

This clonotype was seen ten or more times. This CDR3 is CASSLAGSVIHEQYF. CDR3 nucleotides: TGTGCCAGCAGCTTAGCAGGGAGTGTGATCCACGAGCAGTACTTC. The chain uses TRBV7-9 and TRBJ2-7; D perhaps matches TRBD2 (5 bases). Trimming stripped 0 bases from V and 5 bases from J, with 14 bases between. The CDR3 runs to 15 residues. Looked up from germline, CDR1 is SEHNR and CDR2 is FQNEAQ (reference sequence).

This sequence joins TRBV4-1 and TRBJ2-7; D not certain. Trimming cost V 0 bases and J 5 bases, with 8 bases left between them. The CDR3 runs to 13 residues. CDR1 and CDR2 from the germline V gene are MGHRA and YSYEKL. CDR3 protein: CASSQDKENEQYF. For the CDR3, the DNA is TGCGCCAGCAGCCAAGATAAAGAAAACGAGCAGTACTTC.

This clonotype was seen only a few times. The gene calls are TRBV10-3 and TRBJ1-2; TRBD1 aligns across 7 bases. V shed 7 bases and J 0 bases; nucleotides not matched to a gene: 8. CDR1 is ENHRY and CDR2 is SYGVKD in the germline V gene. The CDR3 covers 15 residues. The DNA of the CDR3 is TGTGCCATCACCAGACAGGGAGACCCTAACTATGGCTACACCTTC. This codes for CAITRQGDPNYGYTF.

This clonotype was seen a handful of times. The V call is TRBV21-1, the J call TRBJ1-1. TRBV21-1 is given as a pseudogene. CDR3 length equals 8 residues. CDR3 DNA: TGTGCCAAGCGGGGAGCTTTCTTT. This gives the protein CAKRGAFF.

This clonotype was seen ten or more times. In nucleotides, the CDR3 is TGCGCCAGCAGCCAAGATGACGGGCTAGGGGGAAACATTCAGTACTTC. Translated: CASSQDDGLGGNIQYF. J is TRBJ2-4 and V is TRBV4-1; D might be TRBD1 (6 bases). Germline V gives CDR1 MGHRA, CDR2 YSYEKL. This CDR3 region has 16 residues. V was shortened by 0 bases and J by 6 bases, with 15 bases between the two germline ends.

This clonotype was seen a few times. The rearrangement uses TRBV4-1 and TRBJ1-1; possible D gene TRBD1, 5 bases. The CDR3 is 14 amino acids. The ends were cut back, 1 base at V and 8 bases at J, with 14 bases in the middle. CDR1 and CDR2 from the germline V gene are MGHRA and YSYEKL. The CDR3 region is CASSQGQSLGEAFF. The CDR3 nucleotides are TGCGCCAGCAGCCAAGGACAGTCTTTGGGCGAAGCTTTCTTT.

This clonotype occurred a few times. This chain connects TRBV10-3 to TRBJ2-7; TRBD1 aligns across 7 bases. This CDR3 is 13 amino acids long. In germline, CDR1 is ENHRY, CDR2 SYGVKD. The V gene end was trimmed by 4 bases and the J gene end by 2 bases; junction bases not matched to a gene: 2. The CDR3 is CAISGDSTYEQYF. CDR3 coding DNA: TGTGCCATCAGTGGGGACAGCACCTACGAGCAGTACTTC.

This clonotype was counted many times. In DNA form, the CDR3 reads TGCGCCAGCAGCCAAGCGACGGGGCTAACCTACGAGCAGTACTTC. Its protein product is CASSQATGLTYEQYF. This chain uses TRBV4-3 with TRBJ2-7; either TRBD1 or TRBD2 may fit D (5 bases each). Germline assignment: CDR1 LGHNA and CDR2 YSLEER. The V end was cut by 1 base, the J end by 2 bases, with 12 bases between. This CDR3 has 15 amino acids.

This clonotype occurred a few times. The chain joins TRBV7-9 to TRBJ1-4; possible D gene TRBD1, 5 bases. The germline V gene encodes CDR1 SEHNR and CDR2 FQNEAQ (reference sequence). Trimming shortened V by 3 bases and J by 6 bases, and 17 bases separated the two germline ends. The CDR3 length is 16 residues. CDR3 in amino acids: CASSLEGFGADEKLFF. The CDR3 nucleotides are TGTGCCAGCAGCTTGGAGGGATTCGGGGCTGATGAAAAACTGTTTTTT.

J is TRBJ2-2 and V is TRBV7-9; 7 nucleotides match TRBD1. J gave up 6 bases and V 3 bases, and 4 bases lay outside the gene matches. CDR1 and CDR2 (germline): SEHNR, FQNEAQ (reference sequence). The CDR3 runs 14 residues. The CDR3 DNA reads TGTGCCAGCAGCTTGCAACAGGGGTCCGGGGAGCTGTTTTTT. Amino acid sequence: CASSLQQGSGELFF.

This clonotype was recorded a few times. CDR3 nucleotides: TGTGCCAGCAGCCAATTACGGCAGGGCCTTCGGGAGACCCAGTACTTC. This encodes CASSQLRQGLRETQYF. The chain recombines TRBV14 with TRBJ2-5, with D perhaps TRBD1 (5 bases). Germline values: CDR1 SGHDN, CDR2 FVKESK. This CDR3 is 16 amino acids long. The V and J ends lost 2 bases and 5 bases respectively, with 18 bases between them.

This clonotype was counted at least ten times. The chain carries TRBV7-9 and TRBJ1-2; possible D gene TRBD1, 5 bases. V shed 5 bases and J shed 0 bases, with 10 bases lying between them. Germline CDR1 and CDR2: SEHNR and FQNEAQ (reference sequence). The CDR3 has 14 residues. The CDR3 loop reads CASSVGLSNYGYTF. The CDR3 bases are TGTGCCAGCAGCGTGGGACTTTCTAACTATGGCTACACCTTC.

This clonotype has a handful of counts. The chain couples TRBV6-8 to TRBJ1-4; D is unresolved. The CDR3 length is 13 residues. Germline V lookup: CDR1 MNHGY, CDR2 SAAAGT. Trimming took off 5 bases at V and 0 bases at J, with 4 bases between the two ends. The CDR3 is CASSRATNEKLFF. In nucleotides, the CDR3 is TGTGCCAGCAGTCGGGCAACTAATGAAAAACTGTTTTTT.

This clonotype turned up a few times. This chain joins TRBV3-1 and TRBJ1-2; perhaps TRBD1 as D (5 bases). Trimming removed 0 bases from V and 2 bases from J, with 7 bases in between. This CDR3 spans 14 amino acids. Germline assignment: CDR1 LGHDT and CDR2 YNNKEL (reference sequence). The CDR3 nucleotides are TGTGCCAGCAGCCAAGAATGGGACAACTATGGCTACACCTTC. It translates to CASSQEWDNYGYTF.